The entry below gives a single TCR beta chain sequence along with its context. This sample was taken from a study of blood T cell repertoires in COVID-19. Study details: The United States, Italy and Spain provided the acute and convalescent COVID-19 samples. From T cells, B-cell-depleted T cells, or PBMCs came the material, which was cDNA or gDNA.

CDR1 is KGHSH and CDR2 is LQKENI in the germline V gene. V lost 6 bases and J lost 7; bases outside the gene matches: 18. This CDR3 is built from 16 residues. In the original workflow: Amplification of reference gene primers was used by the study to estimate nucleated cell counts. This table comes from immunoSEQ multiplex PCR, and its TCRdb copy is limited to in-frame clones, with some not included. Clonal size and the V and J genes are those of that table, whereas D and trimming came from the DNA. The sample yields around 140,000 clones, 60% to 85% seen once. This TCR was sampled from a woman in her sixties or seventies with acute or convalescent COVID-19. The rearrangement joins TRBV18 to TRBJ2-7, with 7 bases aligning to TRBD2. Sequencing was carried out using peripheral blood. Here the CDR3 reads CASSHQVGLVWREQYF. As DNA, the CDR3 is TGTGCCAGCTCCCACCAAGTTGGACTAGTCTGGCGAGAGCAGTACTTC.